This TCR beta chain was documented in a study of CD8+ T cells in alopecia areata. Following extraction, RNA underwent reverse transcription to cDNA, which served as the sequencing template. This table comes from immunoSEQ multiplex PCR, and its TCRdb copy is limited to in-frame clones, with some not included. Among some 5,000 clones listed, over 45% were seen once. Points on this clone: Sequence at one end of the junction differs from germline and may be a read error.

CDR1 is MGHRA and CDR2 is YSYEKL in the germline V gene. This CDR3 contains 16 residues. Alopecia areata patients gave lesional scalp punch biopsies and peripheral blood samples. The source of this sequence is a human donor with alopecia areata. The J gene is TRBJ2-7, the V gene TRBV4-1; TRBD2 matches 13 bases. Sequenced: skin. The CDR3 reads CASSQAGLAGDSEQYF. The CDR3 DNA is TGTGCCAGCAGCCAAGCCGGACTAGCGGGAGACTCCGAGCAGTACTTC.